This TCR beta chain was profiled in a study of cytomegalovirus exposure and HLA in healthy donors. On the study more broadly: An early data release held 80 million or so unique TCRs from HLA-typed donors.

60 Vbeta and 13 Jbeta primers were used in PCR. The data were produced by immunoSEQ multiplex PCR, yet TCRdb's version contains in-frame clones alone and is incomplete. Of 150,000 to 200,000 clones in the sample, around 87% were seen once. In its sample, this clone was seen a few times. What it binds is not known. The CDR3 consists of 15 residues. CDR1 and CDR2 (germline): MNHNS, SASEGT. J lost 5 bases, V lost 1 base, and 5 bases had no gene match. Study-level findings and limits: Presence/absence results assume similar sequencing depth per donor, which may not hold. In an earlier analysis, about 90% or about 30%: the productive usage of most TCR beta V segments. Most TCR sequences were rare, but some public TCRs occurred in many donors.

This chain connects TRBV6-1 to TRBJ2-3; 8 positions agree with TRBD1. The receptor was isolated from a woman aged 18-29 years in good health and CMV-seronegative. Input material: PBMCs. This CDR3 is CASSEEVQGGDTQYF. DNA of the CDR3: TGTGCCAGCAGTGAAGAGGTACAGGGGGGAGATACGCAGTATTTT.